The next 5 T cell receptor beta chains were all read from a single sample in a study of Ad26.COV2.S vaccination and SARS-CoV-2 variants. Profiling relied on immunoSEQ multiplex PCR, and the TCRdb table lists in-frame clones only, not all of them. Of hundreds of thousands of clones in the sample, about four fifths were seen once. As to treatment: around 19 received Ad26.COV2.S at low or high dose, single or two shots; about 5 received placebo; per-sample allocation not given. Day 63 after the first injection of vaccine or placebo was the sampling time. Sample: peripheral blood, taken in a trial of Ad26.COV2.S vaccine versus placebo. These TCRs come from a person between 18 and 59 years old who received the Ad26.COV2.S COVID-19 vaccine or a placebo.

The rearrangement links TRBV5-4 to TRBJ2-5; 7 positions agree with TRBD2. The CDR3 sequence is 14 residues long. CDR1 is SGHNT and CDR2 is YYREEE in the germline V gene (reference sequence). V dropped 4 bases and J dropped 1; count of bases not matched to a gene: 4. The chain's CDR3 is CASSAKRGQETQYF. CDR3 sequence (DNA): TGTGCCAGCAGCGCCAAGCGGGGCCAAGAGACCCAGTACTTC.

This chain connects TRBV28 to TRBJ2-7; 11 nucleotides line up with TRBD2. Germline CDR1 and CDR2: MDHEN and SYDVKM. CDR3 length: 16 residues. The junction had 9 bases not matched to a gene; V was cut back by 4 bases and J by 4 bases. The CDR3 bases are TGTGCCAGCAGTTCCGGGACTAGCGGACCCGGATACGAGCAGTACTTC. Encoded protein: CASSSGTSGPGYEQYF.

On this clone itself: This may be a read error, as it is one base from a much larger clone. Other nucleotide sequences from this sample produce the same CDR3. The chain has TRBV3-1 (or the pseudogene TRBV3-2) and TRBJ2-2; D possibly matches TRBD1 or TRBD2 (5 bases each). V was shortened by 4 bases and J by 5 bases, with 5 bases between the two germline ends. The germline CDR1 and CDR2 sequences are LGHDT and YNNKEL (reference sequence). The CDR3 is 12 residues long. Here the CDR3 DNA reads TGTGCCAGCAGCCGGGGGACCGGGGAGCTGTTTTTT. It codes for CASSRGTGELFF.

The CDR3 DNA is TGTGCCACCAGTGATTTGAACAGGGGGTGGGAGACCCAGTACTTC. Amino acids: CATSDLNRGWETQYF. This chain joins TRBV24-1 and TRBJ2-5, with 8 bases lining up with TRBD1. The germline V gene has CDR1 KGHDR and CDR2 SFDVKD. J lost 5 bases, V lost 0 bases, and 4 bases had no gene match. This CDR3 is 15 amino acids long.

The rearrangement links TRBV28 to TRBJ2-7; tentative D call: TRBD1 (6 bases). Per germline, CDR1 MDHEN and CDR2 SYDVKM. Trimming stripped 4 bases from V and 7 bases from J, with 23 bases between. The CDR3 loop spans 16 amino acids. CDR3 bases: TGTGCCAGCAGTTCCCCTAGGGGGACCGGGATCGGAGAGCAGTACTTC. Protein: CASSSPRGTGIGEQYF.